This TCR beta chain stems from a study of shared clonotypes between healthy human individuals. Study background: Ranging from 18 to 49 in age, donors were two women and three men. Study observations and caveats: The generation probabilities recorded for non-shared clonotypes fell below those of clonotypes shared by all four donors.

Every donor, a Caucasian adult, lived in Nashville, Tennessee. Measured with immunoSEQ multiplex PCR; TCRdb has only the in-frame clones, and not every one. There are approximately 1,500,000 clones in the sample; about 98% occur only once, and about 0.45% lies in the top ten. On this clone: Antigen unknown. This sample includes further DNA sequences coding for the same CDR3.

The CDR3 covers 11 residues. Germline V gene lookup returns CDR1 DFQATT and CDR2 SNEGSKA (reference sequence). V was shortened by 3 bases and J by 3 bases, with 6 bases between the two germline ends. This sequence was found in a man aged 30 to 45 in good health. Sequenced input: naive CD4+ T cells sorted from blood. The subset denotes: CD45RA+ positively selected. This chain joins TRBV20-1 and TRBJ2-7, with unresolved D. The DNA for the CDR3 is TGCAGTGCTAGGGTGGGCTACGAGCAGTACTTC. Protein: CSARVGYEQYF.